These 14 T cell receptor beta chains came from one sample sequenced in a study of siplizumab effects on memory and regulatory T cells. Measured with immunoSEQ multiplex PCR; TCRdb has only the in-frame clones, and not every one. This table has some 97,000 clones, roughly 94% appearing once. The sequenced sample consisted of Tregs sorted from blood. The receptors here all came from a human donor in good health.

The chain employs TRBV6-6 and TRBJ1-1; D unclear. Germline loops: CDR1 MNHNY, CDR2 SVGAGI (reference sequence). V lost 1 base and J 10 bases, leaving 16 bases between the germline ends. This CDR3 has 14 residues. In nucleotides, the CDR3 is TGTGCCAGCAGTTACTTGTCCCCTCCAGCGACAGCTTTCTTT. This encodes CASSYLSPPATAFF.

The rearrangement joins TRBV28 to TRBJ1-1; TRBD1 agrees at 7 bases. The CDR3 loop spans 15 amino acids. CDR1 is MDHEN and CDR2 is SYDVKM in the germline V gene. After removal of 5 bases from V and 6 bases from J, the junction contained 12 bases not matched to a gene. The CDR3 reads CASSIPYRGRSEAFF. CDR3 in DNA: TGTGCCAGCAGTATCCCTTATAGGGGGCGCTCTGAAGCTTTCTTT.

The gene calls are TRBV5-1 and TRBJ2-4, with D unresolved. Germline CDR1 SGHRS, CDR2 YFSETQ. The CDR3 runs to 11 residues. V gave up 6 bases and J gave up 8 bases, with 9 bases separating them. The CDR3 reads CASMFRDIQYF. CDR3 nucleotide sequence: TGCGCCAGCATGTTTCGGGACATTCAGTACTTC.

J is TRBJ2-2 and V is TRBV19, with D possibly TRBD2 on 5 matching bases. From germline, CDR1 is LNHDA and CDR2 SQIVND (reference sequence). V was cut by 6 bases and J by 2 bases, with 10 bases left in between. This CDR3 comprises 14 residues. The CDR3 nucleotides are TGTGCCAGTAGCGGAGGCTTTAACACCGGGGAGCTGTTTTTT. Its translation: CASSGGFNTGELFF.

This rearrangement joins TRBV18 to TRBJ2-1; TRBD1 matches at 10 bases. The CDR3 loop spans 16 amino acids. Germline V CDR1 and CDR2: KGHSH, LQKENI. V lost 1 base and J lost 5; bases outside the gene matches: 5. CDR3 region: CASSPRDRGINNEQFF. The CDR3 DNA is TGTGCCAGCTCACCACGGGACAGGGGAATCAACAATGAGCAGTTCTTC.

The chain recombines TRBV5-6 with TRBJ2-3, with D perhaps matching TRBD2 (5 bases). This CDR3 spans 15 amino acids. The V gene lost 2 bases and the J gene lost 2 bases, with 12 bases spanning the gap. Germline V gives CDR1 SGHDT, CDR2 YYEEEE. The CDR3 loop is CASSFYVANTDTQYF. CDR3 in DNA: TGTGCCAGCAGCTTTTATGTAGCGAACACAGATACGCAGTATTTT.

V and J are TRBV10-1 and TRBJ2-7; no reliable D call. The V end lost 4 bases, the J end lost 2 bases, and 12 bases lay between the germline ends. Germline CDR1 WNHNN, CDR2 SYGVQD (reference sequence). The CDR3 is 14 amino acids. Here the CDR3 reads CASSALDGTYEQYF. CDR3 coding DNA: TGCGCCAGCAGTGCCCTGGACGGAACCTACGAGCAGTACTTC.

The chain employs TRBV7-2 and TRBJ2-2; D may correspond to TRBD1 or TRBD2 (6 bases each). The V gene lost 0 bases and the J gene lost 2 bases, with 10 bases spanning the gap. CDR1 and CDR2 (germline): SGHTA, FQGNSA. There are 16 residues in the CDR3. CDR3 loop: CASSLAGGGNTGELFF. CDR3 coding DNA: TGTGCCAGCAGCTTAGCGGGGGGCGGAAACACCGGGGAGCTGTTTTTT. Supplemented by reference TRBV7-2 and TRBJ2-2, the full variable domain reads GAGVSQSPSNKVTEKGKDVELRCDPISGHTALYWYRQSLGQGLEFLIYFQGNSAPDKSGLPSDRFSAERTGGSVSTLTIQRTQQEDSAVYLCASSLAGGGNTGELFFGEGSRLTVL.

The chain uses TRBV11-2 and TRBJ2-2, with a weak D call TRBD1 (8 bases). The length of the CDR3 is 17 residues. From germline, CDR1 is SGHAT and CDR2 FQNNGV. V lost 2 bases, J lost 5 bases, and 18 bases lay in between. The CDR3 DNA reads TGTGCCAGCAGCTTAAGTGTCGGACAGGGAGGGACCGGGGAGCTGTTTTTT. Its translation: CASSLSVGQGGTGELFF.

The rearrangement joins TRBV9 to TRBJ2-7, with 9 bases fitting TRBD1. V lost 2 bases and J lost 2; bases outside the gene matches: 5. The CDR3 loop spans 15 amino acids. The germline CDR1 and CDR2 sequences are SGDLS and YYNGEE. The DNA for the CDR3 is TGTGCCAGCAGCGTCACAGGGGGCCCCACCTACGAGCAGTACTTC. It is translated as CASSVTGGPTYEQYF.

This chain connects TRBV10-3 to TRBJ2-1; no firm D call. This CDR3 has 11 amino acids. Trimming removed 6 bases from V and 10 bases from J, with 10 bases in between. In germline, CDR1 is ENHRY, CDR2 SYGVKD. The CDR3 DNA is TGTGCCATCAGGGGCCCGCGGGAGCAGTTCTTC. Translated, it gives CAIRGPREQFF.

The rearrangement joins TRBV5-1 to TRBJ2-5, with no clear D. Trimming shortened V by 1 base and J by 2 bases, and 6 bases separated the two germline ends. Germline loops: CDR1 SGHRS, CDR2 YFSETQ. The CDR3 length is 13 residues. CDR3 protein: CASSLFRQETQYF. As DNA, the CDR3 is TGCGCCAGCAGCTTGTTTCGGCAAGAGACCCAGTACTTC.

V and J are TRBV27 and TRBJ1-1; D not resolved. Germline V gene lookup returns CDR1 MNHEY and CDR2 SMNVEV (reference sequence). CDR3 length: 14 residues. V was clipped by 1 base and J by 4 bases, with 10 bases between them. The DNA for the CDR3 is TGTGCCAGCAGTTTATTAATCGGGTTCACTGAAGCTTTCTTT. This encodes CASSLLIGFTEAFF.

V and J are TRBV7-8 and TRBJ1-5; D gene uncertain. Germline lookup yields CDR1 SGHVS and CDR2 FQNEAQ. V lost 2 bases and J lost 1, with 6 bases in between. This CDR3 comprises 14 residues. The CDR3 bases are TGTGCCAGCAGCTTAATGGGAAGCAATCAGCCCCAGCATTTT. Its protein is CASSLMGSNQPQHF.